These 20 T cell receptor beta chains were all obtained from the same sample, sequenced in a study of control samples from healthy donors and cancer patients. Generated by immunoSEQ multiplex PCR, the TCRdb table keeps only in-frame clones and is missing some. The table lists 150,000 to 200,000 clones, roughly nine tenths of them singletons, with roughly 0.64% in the top ten. Input material: blood. These receptors were taken from a woman in her thirties in good health.

The chain joins TRBV5-1 to TRBJ2-7, with 9 bases lining up with TRBD2. The CDR3 contains 15 residues. The germline V gene encodes CDR1 SGHRS and CDR2 YFSETQ. The trim removed 2 bases at V and 3 bases at J, leaving 6 bases unmatched. CDR3 coding DNA: TGCGCCAGCAGCTTTAATAGCGGGAGTCTCTACGAGCAGTACTTC. This gives the protein CASSFNSGSLYEQYF.

This clone was counted a few times. The chain employs TRBV3-1 (or the pseudogene TRBV3-2) and TRBJ1-2; D gene unclear. V lost 3 bases and J 4 bases, leaving 9 bases between the germline ends. This CDR3 is 13 amino acids long. Looked up from germline, CDR1 is LGHDT and CDR2 is YNNKEL (reference sequence). The CDR3 loop is CASSHGPSYGYTF. CDR3 DNA: TGTGCCAGCAGCCATGGGCCCTCCTATGGCTACACCTTC.

Here the CDR3 reads CASSLAGWNTIYF. For the CDR3, the DNA is TGTGCCAGCAGTTTAGCAGGGTGGAACACCATATATTTT. The V and J genes are TRBV12-3 or TRBV12-4 and TRBJ1-3; no reliable D call. Trimming took off 0 bases at V and 7 bases at J, with 7 bases between the two ends. The CDR3 runs to 13 residues.

The chain couples TRBV12-5 to TRBJ2-7, with no clear D. This CDR3 has 13 residues. Trimming took 6 bases from V and 0 from J, leaving 9 bases between them. Germline V gives CDR1 LGHNT, CDR2 FRNRAP. The CDR3: CASGETVSYEQYF. The DNA for the CDR3 is TGTGCTAGTGGGGAGACGGTCTCCTACGAGCAGTACTTC.

V gene TRBV5-6 combines with J gene TRBJ2-3; possibly TRBD2 for D (6 bases). The CDR3 runs to 13 residues. Germline V gene lookup returns CDR1 SGHDT and CDR2 YYEEEE. With 0 bases removed from V and 5 bases from J, the gap between germline ends came to 7 bases. The CDR3 DNA reads TGTGCCAGCAGCTTGGCGGGACTAGATACGCAGTATTTT. Protein sequence: CASSLAGLDTQYF.

This clone showed up just once. The V gene is TRBV6-2 or TRBV6-3, the J gene TRBJ2-1; 11 bases are shared with TRBD2. Germline lookup yields CDR1 MNHEY and CDR2 SVGEGT. This CDR3 comprises 16 residues. V gave up 6 bases and J gave up 4 bases; unmatched junction bases: 8. CDR3 residues: CASSERTSGLYNEQFF. CDR3 in DNA: TGTGCCAGCAGCGAACGGACTAGCGGGTTATACAATGAGCAGTTCTTC.

Only a few counts were recorded for this clone. The chain joins TRBV5-1 to TRBJ2-7; D remains ambiguous. The CDR3 length is 15 residues. Germline CDR1 is SGHRS and CDR2 is YFSETQ. Trimming left V 3 bases short and J 1 base short, with 14 bases between. CDR3 residues: CASSYGDAGSYEQYF. The DNA of the CDR3 is TGCGCCAGCAGCTACGGCGACGCCGGTTCCTACGAGCAGTACTTC.

The chain is built from TRBV7-3 and TRBJ2-1; no reliable D call. Germline lookup yields CDR1 SGHTA and CDR2 FQGTGA. The length of the CDR3 is 14 residues. Trimming left V 0 bases short and J 9 bases short, with 12 bases between. This CDR3 is CASSLTARMGEQFF. CDR3 nucleotides: TGTGCCAGCAGCTTAACAGCGAGGATGGGTGAGCAGTTCTTC.

The chain employs TRBV4-2 and TRBJ1-1, with TRBD1 matching over 8 bases. Trimming removed 3 bases from V and 1 base from J; junction bases left unmatched: 1. Germline V gene lookup returns CDR1 LGHNA and CDR2 YNFKEQ. CDR3 length equals 14 residues. Written as DNA, the CDR3 is TGTGCCAGCAGCCAGGGACAGGAGAACACTGAAGCTTTCTTT. Its translation: CASSQGQENTEAFF.

There are a few counts of this clone. J is TRBJ1-5 and V is TRBV2; possibly TRBD1 for D (5 bases). The CDR3 loop spans 15 amino acids. Looked up from germline, CDR1 is SNHLY and CDR2 is FYNNEI. V shed 6 bases and J shed 2 bases, with 14 bases lying between them. CDR3 residues: CASSNRTGGNQPQHF. The CDR3 region has the DNA TGTGCCAGCAGCAACAGGACGGGAGGCAATCAGCCCCAGCATTTT.

V and J are TRBV6-5 and TRBJ2-6; D is undetermined. Germline V gene data show CDR1 as MNHEY and CDR2 as SVGAGI. V was cut by 5 bases and J by 0 bases, with 8 bases left in between. This CDR3 is built from 15 residues. CDR3 sequence (DNA): TGTGCCAGCAGTAACATAGGCTCTGGGGCCAACGTCCTGACTTTC. Translation gives CASSNIGSGANVLTF.

This rearrangement joins TRBV19 to TRBJ2-1; possible D gene TRBD1, 6 bases. The CDR3 runs 14 residues. In germline, CDR1 is LNHDA, CDR2 SQIVND (reference sequence). Trimming stripped 10 bases from V and 7 bases from J, with 20 bases between. CDR3 nucleotide sequence: TGTGCCACCACCGGTCGGGCAGGGACAAATGAGCAGTTCTTC. Amino acids: CATTGRAGTNEQFF.

This chain connects TRBV10-1 to TRBJ2-7, with D possibly matching TRBD1 (5 bases). This CDR3 is built from 13 residues. Between the trimmed V and J ends, which lost 5 bases and 0 bases, there was a span of 8 bases. Germline assignment: CDR1 WNHNN and CDR2 SYGVQD (reference sequence). CDR3 region: CASSRGYSYEQYF. The CDR3 nucleotides read TGCGCCAGCAGTAGGGGATACTCCTACGAGCAGTACTTC.

This rearrangement joins TRBV5-1 to TRBJ2-1; 13 positions match TRBD2. With 3 bases clipped from V and 9 bases from J, the junction kept 12 bases outside the gene matches. This CDR3 region has 17 residues. Germline loops: CDR1 SGHRS, CDR2 YFSETQ. The chain's CDR3 is CASSWTPPGLAGPEQFF. The CDR3 DNA reads as TGCGCCAGCAGCTGGACCCCTCCGGGACTAGCGGGACCTGAGCAGTTCTTC. The full variable domain, in which reference TRBV5-1 and TRBJ2-1 provide the parts outside the CDR3, is KAGVTQTPRYLIKTRGQQVTLSCSPISGHRSVSWYQQTPGQGLQFLFEYFSETQRNKGNFPGRFSGRQFSNSRSEMNVSTLELGDSALYLCASSWTPPGLAGPEQFFGPGTRLTVL.

This chain joins TRBV28 and TRBJ1-3; TRBD1 matches at 9 bases. CDR1 MDHEN and CDR2 SYDVKM come from the germline V gene. The V segment lost 6 bases and the J segment 4 bases; nucleotides outside the gene matches: 4. There are 14 residues in the CDR3. The chain's CDR3 is CASRGTGHGNTIYF. For the CDR3, the DNA is TGTGCCAGCAGGGGGACAGGGCACGGAAACACCATATATTTT.

The chain couples TRBV7-9 to TRBJ1-2, with 7 bases aligning to TRBD1. The germline CDR1 and CDR2 sequences are SEHNR and FQNEAQ (reference sequence). The CDR3 covers 15 residues. V lost 1 base, J lost 3 bases, and 5 bases stayed unmatched. DNA of the CDR3: TGTGCCAGCAGCTTAGTAACAGGGGATTACTATGGCTACACCTTC. Residues: CASSLVTGDYYGYTF.

The chain employs TRBV5-5 and TRBJ1-1; the D gene is possibly TRBD1 (6 bases). Germline V gene data show CDR1 as SGHKS and CDR2 as YYEKEE (reference sequence). The V gene lost 4 bases and the J gene lost 5 bases, with 18 bases spanning the gap. The CDR3 is 15 amino acids. This CDR3 reads CASSHNRARGTEAFF. The CDR3 DNA follows: TGTGCCAGCAGCCACAACAGGGCTAGGGGGACTGAAGCTTTCTTT.

The J gene is TRBJ1-5, the V gene TRBV29-1, with 9 nucleotides matching TRBD1. The germline CDR1 and CDR2 sequences are SQVTM and ANQGSEA. V lost 7 bases, J lost 6 bases, and 7 bases stayed unmatched. The CDR3 spans 13 residues. The CDR3 DNA reads as TGCAGCGCCGGACAGGGGATGGGTCAGCCCCAGCATTTT. Translating gives CSAGQGMGQPQHF.

This chain connects TRBV6-2 or TRBV6-3 to TRBJ2-5; the D gene is possibly TRBD2 (6 bases). This CDR3 spans 14 amino acids. Deletions cut 2 bases from V and 7 bases from J, with 14 bases between. Germline lookup yields CDR1 MNHEY and CDR2 SVGEGT. This chain's CDR3 is CASSYATRLGTQYF. The CDR3 region has the DNA TGTGCCAGCAGTTACGCTACTAGACTAGGGACCCAGTACTTC.

This clone was found once. This chain connects TRBV27 to TRBJ2-7; no reliable D call. The CDR3 consists of 12 residues. Germline V CDR1 and CDR2: MNHEY, SMNVEV (reference sequence). V lost 5 bases to trimming and J lost 7 bases, with 12 bases between them. Here the CDR3 DNA reads TGTGCCAGCAGTCCGGACCTGGTGGAGCAGTACTTC. This encodes CASSPDLVEQYF.